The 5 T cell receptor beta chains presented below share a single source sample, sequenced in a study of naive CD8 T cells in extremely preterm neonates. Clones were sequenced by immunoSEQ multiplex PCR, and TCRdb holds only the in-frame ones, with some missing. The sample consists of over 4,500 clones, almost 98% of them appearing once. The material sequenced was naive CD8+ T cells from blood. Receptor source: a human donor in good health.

The CDR3 DNA reads TGTGCCAGCAGCGTAGCTCCTGGGACAGGCAATGAGCAGTTCTTC. Residues: CASSVAPGTGNEQFF. The chain is built from TRBV9 and TRBJ2-1; 8 nucleotides align to TRBD1. Trimming cost V 0 bases and J 6 bases; bases outside gene matches: 5. Germline V CDR1 and CDR2: SGDLS, YYNGEE. The CDR3 totals 15 residues.

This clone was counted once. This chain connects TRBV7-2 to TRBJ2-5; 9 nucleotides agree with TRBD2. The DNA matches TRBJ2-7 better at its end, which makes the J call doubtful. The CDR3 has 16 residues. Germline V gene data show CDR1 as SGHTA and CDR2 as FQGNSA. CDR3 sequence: CASSVRAGGLGYEQYF. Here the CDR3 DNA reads TGTGCCAGCAGCGTGAGAGCGGGAGGCCTGGGATACGAGCAGTACTTC.

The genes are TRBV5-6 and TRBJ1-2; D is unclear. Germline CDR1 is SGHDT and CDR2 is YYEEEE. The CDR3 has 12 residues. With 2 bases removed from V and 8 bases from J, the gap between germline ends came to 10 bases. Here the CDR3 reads CASSFPPEGYTF. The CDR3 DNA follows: TGTGCCAGCAGCTTCCCTCCGGAGGGCTACACCTTC.

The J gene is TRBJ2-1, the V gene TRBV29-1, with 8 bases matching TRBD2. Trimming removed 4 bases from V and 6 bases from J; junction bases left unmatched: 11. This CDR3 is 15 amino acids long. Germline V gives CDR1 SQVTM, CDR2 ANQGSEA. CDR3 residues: CSVARLGGGRNEQFF. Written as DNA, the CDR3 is TGCAGCGTTGCCCGTCTGGGCGGGGGGCGCAATGAGCAGTTCTTC.

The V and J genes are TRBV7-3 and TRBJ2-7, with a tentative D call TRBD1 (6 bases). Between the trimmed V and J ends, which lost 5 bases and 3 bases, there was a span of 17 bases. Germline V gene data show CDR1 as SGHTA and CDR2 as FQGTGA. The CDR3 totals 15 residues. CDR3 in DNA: TGTGCCAGCAGCCCAGCAGGGGCCCTCCTCTACGAGCAGTACTTC. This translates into CASSPAGALLYEQYF. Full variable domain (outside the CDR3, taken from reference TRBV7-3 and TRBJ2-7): GAGVSQTPSNKVTEKGKYVELRCDPISGHTALYWYRQSLGQGPEFLIYFQGTGAADDSGLPNDRFFAVRPEGSVSTLKIQRTERGDSAVYLCASSPAGALLYEQYFGPGTRLTVT.